These 17 T cell receptor beta chains were all obtained from the same sample, sequenced in a study of blood T cell repertoires in COVID-19. Profiling relied on immunoSEQ multiplex PCR, and the TCRdb table lists in-frame clones only, not all of them. Of fewer than 75,000 clones in the sample, roughly 79% were seen once. The sample taken for sequencing was peripheral blood. Every receptor here comes from a man aged 60-69 years with acute or convalescent COVID-19.

The chain uses TRBV5-6 and TRBJ1-2; D gene uncertain. This CDR3 is 13 amino acids long. V lost 5 bases, J lost 4 bases, and 12 bases lay in between. CDR1 is SGHDT and CDR2 is YYEEEE in the germline V gene. The CDR3: CASSGDGGYGYTF. The CDR3 bases are TGTGCCAGCAGTGGAGATGGAGGCTATGGCTACACCTTC.

CDR3 protein: CATSPGVATEAFF. The CDR3 DNA follows: TGTGCCACCAGTCCAGGGGTCGCCACTGAAGCTTTCTTT. The V gene is TRBV24-1, the J gene TRBJ1-1; TRBD1 is a possible D gene (6 bases). CDR1 and CDR2 from the germline V gene are KGHDR and SFDVKD. The CDR3 extends over 13 amino acids. The germline V and J ends were trimmed by 6 bases and 4 bases, with 11 bases remaining between them.

In its sample, this clone was seen a few times. The chain is built from TRBV18 and TRBJ1-4; a weak D match, TRBD1 (5 bases). The germline V gene has CDR1 KGHSH and CDR2 LQKENI. V gave up 5 bases and J gave up 7 bases, with 11 bases separating them. The CDR3 has 13 residues. The CDR3 sequence: CASSTGLSEKLFF. The CDR3 coding sequence is TGTGCCAGCTCAACGGGACTCAGTGAAAAACTGTTTTTT. The full variable domain, its missing parts supplied by reference TRBV18 and TRBJ1-4, is NAGVMQNPRHLVRRRGQEARLRCSPMKGHSHVYWYRQLPEEGLKFMVYLQKENIIDESGMPKERFSAEFPKEGPSILRIQQVVRGDSAAYFCASSTGLSEKLFFGSGTQLSVL.

The chain couples TRBV5-4 to TRBJ2-7; TRBD2 is a possible D gene (5 bases). Germline values: CDR1 SGHNT, CDR2 YYREEE (reference sequence). The CDR3 runs to 14 residues. Trimming cost V 0 bases and J 3 bases, with 10 bases left between them. The CDR3 loop is CASSLAPGLYEQYF. The CDR3 DNA reads as TGTGCCAGCAGCTTGGCCCCAGGACTCTACGAGCAGTACTTC.

Concerning this clone: Other DNA sequences in the sample encode the same CDR3. The rearrangement links TRBV5-1 to TRBJ1-1; tentative D call: TRBD1 (5 bases). The CDR3 runs to 14 residues. Trimming shortened V by 0 bases and J by 3 bases, and 9 bases separated the two germline ends. From germline, CDR1 is SGHRS and CDR2 YFSETQ. The CDR3 loop reads CASSLGGGDTEAFF. The CDR3 nucleotides are TGCGCCAGCAGCTTGGGCGGAGGGGACACTGAAGCTTTCTTT.

The chain employs TRBV2 and TRBJ1-1; D might be TRBD1 (6 bases). With 4 bases removed from V and 1 base from J, the gap between germline ends came to 7 bases. Germline lookup yields CDR1 SNHLY and CDR2 FYNNEI. The CDR3 runs 13 residues. The CDR3: CASSVGANTEAFF. The CDR3 DNA is TGTGCCAGCAGTGTGGGGGCGAACACTGAAGCTTTCTTT. The variable domain in full, completed from reference TRBV2 and TRBJ1-1, reads EPEVTQTPSHQVTQMGQEVILRCVPISNHLYFYWYRQILGQKVEFLVSFYNNEISEKSEIFDDQFSVERPDGSNFTLKIRSTKLEDSAMYFCASSVGANTEAFFGQGTRLTVV.

The V and J genes are TRBV6-1 and TRBJ2-5; TRBD1 is a possible D gene (5 bases). The CDR3 length is 15 residues. The V gene lost 1 base and the J gene lost 4 bases, with 13 bases spanning the gap. Germline V lookup: CDR1 MNHNS, CDR2 SASEGT. The CDR3 sequence is CASSEGAGLGETQYF. CDR3 nucleotide sequence: TGTGCCAGCAGTGAAGGGGCAGGGTTAGGAGAGACCCAGTACTTC.

V usage is TRBV7-9 and J usage is TRBJ2-2, with TRBD1 identical over 8 bases. This CDR3 has 13 residues. In germline, CDR1 is SEHNR, CDR2 FQNEAQ (reference sequence). Trimming cost V 5 bases and J 7 bases; bases outside gene matches: 3. The CDR3 DNA is TGTGCCAGCAGCGGACAGGGTAACGGGGAGCTGTTTTTT. Translated: CASSGQGNGELFF. Combining the CDR3 with reference TRBV7-9 and TRBJ2-2 gives the whole variable domain DTGVSQNPRHKITKRGQNVTFRCDPISEHNRLYWYRQTLGQGPEFLTYFQNEAQLEKSRLLSDRFSAERPKGSFSTLEIQRTEQGDSAMYLCASSGQGNGELFFGEGSRLTVL.

The V gene is TRBV5-1, the J gene TRBJ2-3; D gene ambiguous. Trimming pared 0 bases from V and 2 bases from J, leaving 4 bases between. Germline CDR1 and CDR2: SGHRS and YFSETQ. The CDR3 is 13 amino acids. DNA of the CDR3: TGCGCCAGCAGCTTGGACTTCACAGATACGCAGTATTTT. Its protein is CASSLDFTDTQYF.

CDR3 sequence reads: CASHTGNYGYTF. The CDR3 bases are TGTGCCAGTCATACAGGGAACTATGGCTACACCTTC. The chain uses TRBV2 and TRBJ1-2; D may be TRBD1 (6 bases). V lost 9 bases to trimming and J lost 2 bases, with 10 bases between them. CDR3 length: 12 residues. Germline-derived CDR1 and CDR2 are SNHLY and FYNNEI. Drawing the rest from reference TRBV2 and TRBJ1-2, the complete variable domain is EPEVTQTPSHQVTQMGQEVILRCVPISNHLYFYWYRQILGQKVEFLVSFYNNEISEKSEIFDDQFSVERPDGSNFTLKIRSTKLEDSAMYFCASHTGNYGYTFGSGTRLTVV.

The rearrangement joins TRBV7-8 to TRBJ1-1; D is undetermined. The V gene's germline CDR1 is SGHVS and CDR2 FQNEAQ. This CDR3 spans 15 amino acids. V was trimmed by 1 base and J by 0 bases, leaving 9 bases between them. CDR3 protein: CASSLGAALNTEAFF. Here the CDR3 DNA reads TGTGCCAGCAGCTTAGGGGCCGCCCTGAACACTGAAGCTTTCTTT.

This clone was found a few times. The gene calls are TRBV28 and TRBJ1-1; 7 nucleotides align to TRBD1. V was pared by 5 bases and J by 4 bases, with 7 bases of the junction left unmatched. Germline values: CDR1 MDHEN, CDR2 SYDVKM. The CDR3 has 14 amino acids. This chain's CDR3 is CASSGGHRGTEAFF. For the CDR3, the DNA is TGTGCCAGCAGTGGCGGGCACAGGGGCACTGAAGCTTTCTTT.

The V call is TRBV28, the J call TRBJ2-4; TRBD1 matches 10 bases. The CDR3 is made up of 16 amino acids. Germline values: CDR1 MDHEN, CDR2 SYDVKM. V gave up 2 bases and J gave up 8 bases; unmatched junction bases: 9. CDR3: CASSLRQTGGSHIQYF. The CDR3 DNA reads as TGTGCCAGCAGTTTACGCCAGACAGGGGGCTCACACATTCAGTACTTC.

This clone came up once. The chain has TRBV2 and TRBJ1-5; no reliable D call. Germline lookup yields CDR1 SNHLY and CDR2 FYNNEI. The germline V and J ends were trimmed by 10 bases and 4 bases, with 17 bases remaining between them. This CDR3 region has 14 residues. CDR3 amino acids: CATGGQLPNQPQHF. CDR3 in DNA: TGTGCCACCGGAGGCCAGCTACCGAATCAGCCCCAGCATTTT.

The chain couples TRBV7-8 to TRBJ2-2; TRBD1 matches 10 bases. Germline trimming cut 5 bases from V and 5 bases from J; bases unmatched to any gene: 5. This CDR3 has 15 amino acids. CDR1 is SGHVS and CDR2 is FQNEAQ in the germline V gene. CDR3 nucleotides: TGTGCCAGCAGCCCGGACAGGGGGGGGACCGGGGAGCTGTTTTTT. The encoded protein is CASSPDRGGTGELFF. The full variable domain, in which reference TRBV7-8 and TRBJ2-2 provide the parts outside the CDR3, is GAGVSQSPRYKVAKRGQDVALRCDPISGHVSLFWYQQALGQGPEFLTYFQNEAQLDKSGLPSDRFFAERPEGSVSTLKIQRTQQEDSAVYLCASSPDRGGTGELFFGEGSRLTVL.

The chain joins TRBV11-2 to TRBJ2-2; no clear D gene. The length of the CDR3 is 15 residues. Germline CDR1 is SGHAT and CDR2 is FQNNGV. Trimming took off 3 bases at V and 1 base at J, with 9 bases between the two ends. The CDR3 DNA reads as TGTGCCAGCAGCTTGCGCCGAGTGAACACCGGGGAGCTGTTTTTT. It codes for CASSLRRVNTGELFF.

The genes are TRBV28 and TRBJ2-7; D is possibly TRBD1 (6 bases). Germline CDR1 reads MDHEN; CDR2 reads SYDVKM. V was pared by 6 bases and J by 6 bases, with 15 bases between. This CDR3 has 13 residues. The CDR3, as DNA: TGTGCCAGCAGCCTCGGACAGCTTTTCGAGCAGTACTTC. Translating it yields CASSLGQLFEQYF.